This record concerns one TCR beta chain sequence. Antigen unknown. The sample comes from a study of identifying expanded T cells in peripheral blood. Study-level results: Technical replicates showed about 1.2 changed clones; roughly two weeks 15 to 20; four weeks 19.

The germline gives CDR1 SGHTA, CDR2 FQGNSA. Trimming at V came to 1 base and at J to 3 bases, leaving 0 bases not matched to a gene. The CDR3 spans 15 residues. Collection occurred without any documented infections or immune events in donors. Assay used: immunoSEQ multiplex PCR; TCRdb lists only in-frame clones, some missing. Of some 76,000 clones in the sample, approximately 87% were seen once. Sequences were obtained from blood. The clonotype originates from a person aged 18 to 75 in good health. The rearrangement links TRBV7-2 to TRBJ2-1; 10 bases line up with TRBD2. As DNA, the CDR3 is TGTGCCAGCAGCTTAGGACTAGCGGGCTACAATGAGCAGTTCTTC. Protein product: CASSLGLAGYNEQFF.